The 4 T cell receptor beta chains below come from one sample, sequenced in a study of CD8 T cells in Susac syndrome. The authors reverse transcribed 0.5 to 1 ug RNA with random hexamers. Via MiXCR, TCRdb re-called the immunoSEQ multiplex PCR reads, giving one row per CDR3 protein. The sample holds 70,000 to 100,000 distinct CDR3 sequences, approximately 96% seen once. Sequences were obtained from CD8+ T cells from PBMCs. These receptor sequences come from a human donor with Susac syndrome.

The J gene is TRBJ1-1, the V gene TRBV30; D not certain. Trimming took 3 bases from V and 1 from J, leaving 9 bases between them. This CDR3 has 13 amino acids. In germline, CDR1 is GTSNPN, CDR2 SVGIG (reference sequence). CDR3 in DNA: TGTGCCTGGAGCATTTACAGGAACACTGAAGCTTTCTTT. Its translation is CAWSIYRNTEAFF.

This chain links TRBV30 with TRBJ1-1; D is unresolved. With 0 bases removed from V and 3 bases from J, the gap between germline ends came to 17 bases. Germline assignment: CDR1 GTSNPN and CDR2 SVGIG (reference sequence). The CDR3 is 16 amino acids. CDR3 amino acids: CAWSVHGIRGDTEAFF. The CDR3 DNA is TGTGCCTGGAGTGTACATGGAATTCGCGGGGACACTGAAGCTTTCTTT. Filled out from reference TRBV30 and TRBJ1-1, the complete variable domain reads SQTIHQWPATLVQPVGSPLSLECTVEGTSNPNLYWYRQAAGRGLQLLFYSVGIGQISSEVPQNLSASRPQDRQFILSSKKLLLSDSGFYLCAWSVHGIRGDTEAFFGQGTRLTVV.

The V call is TRBV20-1, the J call TRBJ2-7, with 10 bases aligning to TRBD2. Trimming took 3 bases from V and 3 from J; bases not matched to a gene: 5. Germline CDR1 is DFQATT and CDR2 is SNEGSKA (reference sequence). CDR3 length equals 14 residues. The DNA of the CDR3 is TGCAGTGCTAGGGGGACTAGCGTTTACTACGAGCAGTACTTC. This gives the protein CSARGTSVYYEQYF.

The CDR3 reads CASSTSTLRNEQFF. CDR3 sequence (DNA): TGCGCCAGCAGCACCAGCACCTTACGCAATGAGCAGTTCTTC. The chain couples TRBV5-1 to TRBJ2-1; unclear D gene. The CDR3 spans 14 residues. Germline CDR1 reads SGHRS; CDR2 reads YFSETQ. V was cut by 4 bases and J by 6 bases, with 14 bases left in between.